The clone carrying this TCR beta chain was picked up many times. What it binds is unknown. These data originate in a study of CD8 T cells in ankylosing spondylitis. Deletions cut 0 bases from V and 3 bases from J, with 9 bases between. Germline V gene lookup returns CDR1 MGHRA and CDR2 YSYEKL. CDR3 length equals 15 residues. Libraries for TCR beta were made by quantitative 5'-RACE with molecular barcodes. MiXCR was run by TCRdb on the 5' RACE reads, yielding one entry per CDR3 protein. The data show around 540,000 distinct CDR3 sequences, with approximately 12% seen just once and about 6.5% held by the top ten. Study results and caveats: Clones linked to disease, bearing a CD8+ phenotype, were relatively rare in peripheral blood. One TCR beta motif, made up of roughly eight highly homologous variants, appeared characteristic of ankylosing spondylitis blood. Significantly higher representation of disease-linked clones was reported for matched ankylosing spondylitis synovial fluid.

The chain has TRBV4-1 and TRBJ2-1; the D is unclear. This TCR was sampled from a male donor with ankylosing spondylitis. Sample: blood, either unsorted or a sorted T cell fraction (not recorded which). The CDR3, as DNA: TGCGCCAGCAGCCAAGAAAGAATGGGCTACAATGAGCAGTTCTTC. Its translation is CASSQERMGYNEQFF.